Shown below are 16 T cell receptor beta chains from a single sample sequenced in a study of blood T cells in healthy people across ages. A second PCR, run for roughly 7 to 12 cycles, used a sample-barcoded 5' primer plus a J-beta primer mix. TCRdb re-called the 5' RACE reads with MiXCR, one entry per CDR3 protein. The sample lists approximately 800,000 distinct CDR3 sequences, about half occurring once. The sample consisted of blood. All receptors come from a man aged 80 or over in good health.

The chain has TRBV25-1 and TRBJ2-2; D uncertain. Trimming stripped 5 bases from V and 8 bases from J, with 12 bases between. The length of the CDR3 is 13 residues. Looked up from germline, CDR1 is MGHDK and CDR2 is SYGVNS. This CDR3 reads CASSPGSVGELFF. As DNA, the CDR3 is TGTGCCAGCAGTCCCGGGTCCGTGGGGGAGCTGTTTTTT.

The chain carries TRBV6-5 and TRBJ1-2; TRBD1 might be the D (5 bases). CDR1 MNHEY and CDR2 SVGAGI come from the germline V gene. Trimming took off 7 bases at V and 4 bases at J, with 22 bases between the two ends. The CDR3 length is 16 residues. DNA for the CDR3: TGTGCCAGCAACAAACGGGACGGTGGAGCCCTCTATGGCTACACCTTC. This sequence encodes CASNKRDGGALYGYTF.

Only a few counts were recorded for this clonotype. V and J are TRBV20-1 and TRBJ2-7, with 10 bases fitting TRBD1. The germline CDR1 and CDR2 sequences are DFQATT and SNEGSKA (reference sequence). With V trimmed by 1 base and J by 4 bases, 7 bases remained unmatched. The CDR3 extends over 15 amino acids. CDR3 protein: CSARATRTGGYEQYF. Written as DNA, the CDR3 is TGCAGTGCTAGAGCAACCAGGACAGGGGGTTACGAGCAGTACTTC.

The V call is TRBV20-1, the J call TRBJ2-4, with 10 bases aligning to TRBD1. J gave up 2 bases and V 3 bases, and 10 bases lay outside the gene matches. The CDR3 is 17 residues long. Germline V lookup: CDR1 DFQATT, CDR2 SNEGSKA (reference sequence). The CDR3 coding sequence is TGCAGTGCTAGGGGGACAGGGGCCGCCTCTACCAAAAACATTCAGTACTTC. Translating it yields CSARGTGAASTKNIQYF.

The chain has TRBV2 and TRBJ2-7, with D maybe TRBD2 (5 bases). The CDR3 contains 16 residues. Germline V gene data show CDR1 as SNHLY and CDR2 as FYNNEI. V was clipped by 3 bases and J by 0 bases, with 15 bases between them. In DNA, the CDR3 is TGTGCCAGCAGTGATGTTGTACGAGACTACTCCTACGAGCAGTACTTC. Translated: CASSDVVRDYSYEQYF.

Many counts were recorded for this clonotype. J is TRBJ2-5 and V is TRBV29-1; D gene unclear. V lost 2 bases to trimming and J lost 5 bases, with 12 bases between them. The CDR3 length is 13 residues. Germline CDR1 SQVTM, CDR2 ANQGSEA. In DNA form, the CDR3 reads TGCAGCGTTGAACCGGCGGAGAGGGAGACCCAGTACTTC. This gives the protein CSVEPAERETQYF.

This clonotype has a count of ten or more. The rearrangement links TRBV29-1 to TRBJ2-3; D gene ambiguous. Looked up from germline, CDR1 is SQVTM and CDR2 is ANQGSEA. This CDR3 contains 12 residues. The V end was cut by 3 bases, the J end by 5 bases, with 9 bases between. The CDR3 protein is CSVDRFGDTQYF. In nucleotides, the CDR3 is TGCAGCGTTGATAGATTTGGAGATACGCAGTATTTT.

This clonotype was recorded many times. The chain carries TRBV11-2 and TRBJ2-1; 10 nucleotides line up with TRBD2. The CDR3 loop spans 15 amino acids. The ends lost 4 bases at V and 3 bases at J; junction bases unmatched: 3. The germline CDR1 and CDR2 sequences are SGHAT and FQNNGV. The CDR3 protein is CASSSLAGNYNEQFF. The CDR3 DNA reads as TGTGCCAGCAGCTCACTAGCGGGGAACTACAATGAGCAGTTCTTC.

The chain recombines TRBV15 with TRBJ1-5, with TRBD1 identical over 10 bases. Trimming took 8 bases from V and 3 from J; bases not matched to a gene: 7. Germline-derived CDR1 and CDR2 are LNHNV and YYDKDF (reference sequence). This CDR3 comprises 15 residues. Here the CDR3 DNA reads TGTGCCACCCATAGCGGGACAGGGGACAATCAGCCCCAGCATTTT. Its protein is CATHSGTGDNQPQHF.

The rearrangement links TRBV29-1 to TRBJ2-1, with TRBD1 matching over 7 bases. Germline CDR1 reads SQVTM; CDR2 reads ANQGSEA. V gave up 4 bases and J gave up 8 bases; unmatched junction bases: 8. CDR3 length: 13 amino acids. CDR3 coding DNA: TGCAGCGTTGGGGGGTTGCAGGGGGATGAGCAGTTCTTC. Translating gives CSVGGLQGDEQFF.

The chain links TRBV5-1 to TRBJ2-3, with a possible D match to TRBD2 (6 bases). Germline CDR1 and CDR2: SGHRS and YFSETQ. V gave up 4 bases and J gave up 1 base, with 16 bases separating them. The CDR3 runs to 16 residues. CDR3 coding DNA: TGCGCCAGCAGCCCGTCGATTAGCGGACGCACAGATACGCAGTATTTT. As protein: CASSPSISGRTDTQYF.

The CDR3, as DNA: TGCAGTGCTGAACCGGACCGTACCTACGAGCAGTACTTC. Protein: CSAEPDRTYEQYF. The chain links TRBV20-1 to TRBJ2-7, with D unclear. V was trimmed by 5 bases and J by 2 bases, leaving 13 bases between them. The CDR3 extends over 13 amino acids. CDR1 and CDR2 (germline): DFQATT, SNEGSKA (reference sequence).

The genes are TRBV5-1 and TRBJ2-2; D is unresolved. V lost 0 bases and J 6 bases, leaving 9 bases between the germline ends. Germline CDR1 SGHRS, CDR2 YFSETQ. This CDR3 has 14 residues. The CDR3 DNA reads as TGCGCCAGCAGCTTGGGGATCGAGGCCGGGGAGCTGTTTTTT. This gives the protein CASSLGIEAGELFF.

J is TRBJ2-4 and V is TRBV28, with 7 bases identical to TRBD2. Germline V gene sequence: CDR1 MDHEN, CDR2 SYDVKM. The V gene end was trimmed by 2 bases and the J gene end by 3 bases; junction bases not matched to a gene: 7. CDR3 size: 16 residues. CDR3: CASSLPAGVGKNIQYF. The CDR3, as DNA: TGTGCCAGCAGTTTACCTGCGGGGGTAGGCAAAAACATTCAGTACTTC.

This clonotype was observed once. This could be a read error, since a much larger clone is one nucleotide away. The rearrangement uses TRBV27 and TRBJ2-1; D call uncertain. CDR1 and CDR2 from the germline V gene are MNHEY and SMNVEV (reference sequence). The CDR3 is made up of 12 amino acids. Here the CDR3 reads CANSLGNNEQFF. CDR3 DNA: TGTGCCAACAGTTTAGGGAACAATGAGCAGTTCTTC.

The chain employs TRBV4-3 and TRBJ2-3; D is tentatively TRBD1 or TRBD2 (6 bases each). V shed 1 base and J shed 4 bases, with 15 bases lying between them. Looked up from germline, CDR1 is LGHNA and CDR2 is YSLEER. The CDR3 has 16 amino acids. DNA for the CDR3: TGCGCCAGCAGCCAAGTCCTCACGGGGGCCCCAGATACGCAGTATTTT. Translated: CASSQVLTGAPDTQYF.